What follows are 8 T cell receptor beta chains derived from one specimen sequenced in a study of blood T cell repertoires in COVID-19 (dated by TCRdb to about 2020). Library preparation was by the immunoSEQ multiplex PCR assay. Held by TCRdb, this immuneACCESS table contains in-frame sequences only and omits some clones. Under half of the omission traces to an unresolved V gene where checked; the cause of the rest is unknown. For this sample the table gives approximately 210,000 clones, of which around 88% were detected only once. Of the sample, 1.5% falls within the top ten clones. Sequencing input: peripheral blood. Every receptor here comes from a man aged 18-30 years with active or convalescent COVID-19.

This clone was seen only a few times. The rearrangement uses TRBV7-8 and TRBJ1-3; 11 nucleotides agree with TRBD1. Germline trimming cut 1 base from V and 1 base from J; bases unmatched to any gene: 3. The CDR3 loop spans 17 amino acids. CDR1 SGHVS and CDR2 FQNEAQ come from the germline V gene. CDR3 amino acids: CASSLGTGGLSGNTIYF. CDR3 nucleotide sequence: TGTGCCAGCAGCTTAGGGACAGGGGGCCTATCTGGAAACACCATATATTTT.

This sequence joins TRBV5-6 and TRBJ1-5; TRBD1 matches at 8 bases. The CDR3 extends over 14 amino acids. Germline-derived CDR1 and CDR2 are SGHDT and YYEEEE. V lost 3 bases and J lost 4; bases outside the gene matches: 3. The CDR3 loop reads CASSSYRGNQPQHF. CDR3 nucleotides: TGTGCCAGCAGCTCCTACAGGGGGAATCAGCCCCAGCATTTT.

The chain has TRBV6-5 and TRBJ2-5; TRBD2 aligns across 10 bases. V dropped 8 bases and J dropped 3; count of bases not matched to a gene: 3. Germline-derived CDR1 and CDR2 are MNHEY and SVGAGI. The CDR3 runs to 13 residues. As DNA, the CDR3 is TGTGCCAGCGAAACTAGCGGGAAAGAGACCCAGTACTTC. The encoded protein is CASETSGKETQYF.

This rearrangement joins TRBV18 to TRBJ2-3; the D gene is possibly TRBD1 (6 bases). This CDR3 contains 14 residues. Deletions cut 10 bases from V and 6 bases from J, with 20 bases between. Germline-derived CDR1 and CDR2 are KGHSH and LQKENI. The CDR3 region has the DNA TGTGCCACCACCGGGACATCCTTTCAGGATACGCAGTATTTT. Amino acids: CATTGTSFQDTQYF.

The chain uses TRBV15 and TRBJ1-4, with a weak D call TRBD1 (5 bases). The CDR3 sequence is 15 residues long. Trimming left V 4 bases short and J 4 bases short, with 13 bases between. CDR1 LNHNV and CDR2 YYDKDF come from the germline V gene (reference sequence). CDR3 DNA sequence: TGTGCCACCAGCACGGTGGGGAGGGGTAATGAAAAACTGTTTTTT. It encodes CATSTVGRGNEKLFF.

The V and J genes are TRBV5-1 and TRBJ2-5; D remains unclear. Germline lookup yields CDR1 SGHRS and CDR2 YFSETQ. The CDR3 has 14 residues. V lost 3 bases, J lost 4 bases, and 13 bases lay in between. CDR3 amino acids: CASSSQELRETQYF. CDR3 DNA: TGCGCCAGCAGCTCCCAAGAGCTAAGAGAGACCCAGTACTTC.

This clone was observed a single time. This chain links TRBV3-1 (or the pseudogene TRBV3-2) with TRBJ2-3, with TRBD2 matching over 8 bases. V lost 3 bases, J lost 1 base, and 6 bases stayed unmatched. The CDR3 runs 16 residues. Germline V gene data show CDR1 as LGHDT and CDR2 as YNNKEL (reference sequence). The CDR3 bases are TGTGCCAGCAGCCAGCCTACTAGCGGCGGCACAGATACGCAGTATTTT. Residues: CASSQPTSGGTDTQYF.

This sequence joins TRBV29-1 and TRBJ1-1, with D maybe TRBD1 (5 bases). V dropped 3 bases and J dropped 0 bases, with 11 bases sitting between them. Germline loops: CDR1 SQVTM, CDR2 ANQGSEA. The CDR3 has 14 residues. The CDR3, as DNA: TGCAGCGTTGATAAGACAGTTATGAACACTGAAGCTTTCTTT. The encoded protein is CSVDKTVMNTEAFF.